The 6 T cell receptor beta chains presented below share a single source sample, sequenced in a study of neurological immune-mediated disorders. Using its own MiXCR run on the 5' RACE reads, TCRdb lists one record per CDR3 protein. The sample contains some 70,000 distinct CDR3 sequences, nearly 3.5% of which appear only once. Sequencing was performed on PBMCs. These receptors originate from a man aged 40-55 years with multiple sclerosis.

This clonotype was recorded many times. J is TRBJ2-3 and V is TRBV29-1; a possible D gene is TRBD1 (6 bases). The V gene lost 3 bases and the J gene lost 1 base, with 8 bases spanning the gap. Germline V lookup: CDR1 SQVTM, CDR2 ANQGSEA. This CDR3 contains 13 residues. CDR3 nucleotides: TGCAGCGTTGAGGGGGCTGGCACAGATACGCAGTATTTT. Amino acid sequence: CSVEGAGTDTQYF.

Worth noting for this clonotype: A much bigger clone sits one base away, suggesting this may be a read error. The CDR3 sequence is CDSSSDGGTQYF. CDR3 nucleotides: TGTGACAGCAGCTCAGATGGAGGGACCCAGTACTTC. This chain connects TRBV14 to TRBJ2-5, with D perhaps TRBD2 (5 bases). CDR1 and CDR2 (germline): SGHDN, FVKESK. The CDR3 extends over 12 amino acids.

This clonotype appeared many times. The chain carries TRBV15 and TRBJ2-1; no clear D. Deletions cut 5 bases from V and 2 bases from J, with 7 bases between. This CDR3 has 13 amino acids. Looked up from germline, CDR1 is LNHNV and CDR2 is YYDKDF (reference sequence). Here the CDR3 DNA reads TGTGCCACCAGCGGCCGAGCCTACAATGAGCAGTTCTTC. Its translation: CATSGRAYNEQFF.

About this clonotype: A much larger clone differs by one base, so this may be a read error. The V call is TRBV5-6, the J call TRBJ2-5; a weak D match, TRBD2 (6 bases). The V and J ends lost 0 bases and 4 bases respectively, with 13 bases between them. Germline-derived CDR1 and CDR2 are SGHDT and YYEEEE. The CDR3 spans 15 residues. CDR3 residues: CASSLGLNGGETQYF. CDR3 sequence (DNA): TGTGCCAGCAGCTTGGGGCTTAACGGGGGAGAGACCCAGTACTTC.

This clonotype was picked up many times. The CDR3 loop is CASRLYGYTF. CDR3 in DNA: TGTGCCTCAAGACTATATGGCTACACCTTC. The rearrangement joins TRBV19 to TRBJ1-2; no clear D. Trimming removed 11 bases from V and 5 bases from J, with 9 bases in between. Germline CDR1 reads LNHDA; CDR2 reads SQIVND (reference sequence). The CDR3 runs 10 residues.

This clonotype was recorded at least ten times. V is TRBV20-1 and J is TRBJ2-1; TRBD1 might be the D (6 bases). V lost 0 bases and J 2 bases, leaving 14 bases between the germline ends. CDR3 length: 16 amino acids. Germline values: CDR1 DFQATT, CDR2 SNEGSKA (reference sequence). CDR3 in DNA: TGCAGTGCTAGAGATCCCGGACAGAGTCCCTACAATGAGCAGTTCTTC. This encodes CSARDPGQSPYNEQFF.